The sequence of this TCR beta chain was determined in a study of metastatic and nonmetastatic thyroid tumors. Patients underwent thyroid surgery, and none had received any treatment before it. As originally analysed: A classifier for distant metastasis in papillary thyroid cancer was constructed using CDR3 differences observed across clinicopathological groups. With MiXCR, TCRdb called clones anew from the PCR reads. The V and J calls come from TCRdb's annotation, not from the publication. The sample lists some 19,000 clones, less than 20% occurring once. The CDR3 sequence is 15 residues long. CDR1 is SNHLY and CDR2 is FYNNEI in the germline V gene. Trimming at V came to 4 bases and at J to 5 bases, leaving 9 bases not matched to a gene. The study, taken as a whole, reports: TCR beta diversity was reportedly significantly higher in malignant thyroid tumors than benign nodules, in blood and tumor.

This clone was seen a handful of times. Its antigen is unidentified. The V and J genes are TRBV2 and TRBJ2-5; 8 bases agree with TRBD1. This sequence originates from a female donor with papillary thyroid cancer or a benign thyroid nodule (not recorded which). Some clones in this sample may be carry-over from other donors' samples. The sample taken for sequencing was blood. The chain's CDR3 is CASSGAGGAMETQYF. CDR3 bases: TGTGCCAGCAGTGGGGCAGGGGGCGCGATGGAGACCCAGTACTTC.